Detailed here is one T cell receptor (beta chain). The antigen remains unidentified. Method: immunoSEQ multiplex PCR; TCRdb's copy keeps in-frame clones and lacks some. The repertoire holds about 84,000 clones, with 86% as singletons. The CDR3 is 14 residues long. Germline CDR1 reads LGHNT; CDR2 reads FRNRAP. V gave up 1 base and J gave up 3 bases, with 10 bases separating them. Analysis merged second doses at about 4 or about 12 weeks. The data were obtained in a study of T cell responses to AZD1222 COVID-19 vaccine. General observations from the study: Baseline seropositivity occurred in only a handful of AZD1222 recipients. White British ancestry dominated among donors, who included more females, and clonal diversity was possibly underestimated.

The material was peripheral blood, obtained 28 days after the second AZD1222 dose. The TCR was taken from an adult who received the AZD1222 COVID-19 vaccine. V gene TRBV12-5 combines with J gene TRBJ2-7; D is perhaps TRBD1 or TRBD2 (5 bases each). The DNA for the CDR3 is TGTGCTAGTGGTTTGGGGGGGTCTAGCTACGAGCAGTACTTC. Encoded protein: CASGLGGSSYEQYF.